This TCR beta chain was identified during a study of cytomegalovirus exposure and HLA in healthy donors. Per the germline V gene, CDR1 is MNHEY and CDR2 is SVGAGI. The CDR3 sequence is 15 residues long. Trimming stripped 4 bases from V and 2 bases from J, with 12 bases between. In its sample, this clone was seen a few times. PCR used 60 Vbeta primers and 13 Jbeta primers. The data were produced by immunoSEQ multiplex PCR, yet TCRdb's version contains in-frame clones alone and is incomplete. This repertoire shows 150,000 to 200,000 clones, around three quarters found once; its top ten account for approximately 4.7%.

The TCR comes from a woman in her twenties or thirties in good health and CMV-seropositive. Sequenced sample: PBMCs. The rearrangement uses TRBV6-5 and TRBJ1-3, with D tentatively TRBD1 (6 bases). This CDR3 reads CASSLTGGPGNTIYF. The CDR3 DNA sequence: TGTGCCAGCAGTTTGACAGGAGGTCCTGGAAACACCATATATTTT.